This T cell receptor (beta chain) appears in the sequencing data of a study of cytomegalovirus exposure and HLA in healthy donors. Study conclusions and caveats: Among TCR beta chains of equal frequency, HLA-associated ones were more clonally expanded in a later analysis. The study reported that TCR beta sequences accurately predicted HLA-A and HLA-B alleles in most subjects. Cytomegalovirus-associated status was assigned to approximately 160 TCR beta chains.

The study ran its PCR with 60 Vbeta and 13 Jbeta primers. Using immunoSEQ multiplex PCR, the repertoire was profiled, and TCRdb retains in-frame clones only, with some absent. The sample holds some 120,000 clones, 74% seen once. Remarks on this clone: Its antigen is not identified.

The CDR3 extends over 12 amino acids. CDR1 and CDR2 (germline): KGHSH, LQKENI. This sequence was found in a woman in her forties or fifties in good health and CMV-seropositive. This chain connects TRBV18 to TRBJ2-5; a possible D gene is TRBD2 (7 bases). The J call may be mistaken, given a closer DNA end match to TRBJ2-7. Specimen: PBMCs. CDR3 region: CASLEGGDEQYF. CDR3 DNA sequence: TGTGCCAGCCTCGAGGGGGGGGACGAGCAGTACTTC.